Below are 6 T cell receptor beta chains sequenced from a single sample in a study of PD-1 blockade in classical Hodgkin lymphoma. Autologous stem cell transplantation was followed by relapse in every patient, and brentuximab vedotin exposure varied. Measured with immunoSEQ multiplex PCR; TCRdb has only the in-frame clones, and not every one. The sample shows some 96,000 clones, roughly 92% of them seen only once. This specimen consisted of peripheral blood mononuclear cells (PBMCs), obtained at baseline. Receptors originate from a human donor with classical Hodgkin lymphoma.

In DNA, the CDR3 is TGTGCCAGCAGCTTAGTTGCGGGCCAGGATGGCTACACCTTC. Residues: CASSLVAGQDGYTF. The chain links TRBV7-2 to TRBJ1-2; D unclear. CDR3 length equals 14 residues. Germline CDR1 is SGHTA and CDR2 is FQGNSA. Trimming cost V 1 base and J 6 bases, with 12 bases left between them.

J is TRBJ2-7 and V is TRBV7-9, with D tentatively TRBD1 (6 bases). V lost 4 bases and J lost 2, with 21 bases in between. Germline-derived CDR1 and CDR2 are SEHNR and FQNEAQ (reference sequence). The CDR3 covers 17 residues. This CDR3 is CASSSPVSRGVAYEQYF. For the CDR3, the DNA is TGTGCCAGCAGCTCCCCGGTCTCCAGGGGAGTAGCCTACGAGCAGTACTTC.

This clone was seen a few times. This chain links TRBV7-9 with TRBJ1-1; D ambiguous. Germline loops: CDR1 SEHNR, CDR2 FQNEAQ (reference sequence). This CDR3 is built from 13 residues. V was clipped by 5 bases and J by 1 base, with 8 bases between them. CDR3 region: CASSPPWNTEAFF. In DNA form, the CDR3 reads TGTGCCAGCAGCCCCCCATGGAACACTGAAGCTTTCTTT.

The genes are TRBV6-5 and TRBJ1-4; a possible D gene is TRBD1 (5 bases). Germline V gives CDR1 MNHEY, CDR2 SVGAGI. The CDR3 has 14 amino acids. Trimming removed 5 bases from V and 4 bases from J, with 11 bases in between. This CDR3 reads CASSPLGDNEKLFF. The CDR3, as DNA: TGTGCCAGCAGTCCGCTAGGGGATAATGAAAAACTGTTTTTT.

CDR3 region: CSVSRLGRTEAFF. CDR3 bases: TGCAGCGTTTCTCGGCTGGGTAGGACTGAAGCTTTCTTT. The chain has TRBV29-1 and TRBJ1-1, with unresolved D. The germline V and J ends were trimmed by 5 bases and 5 bases, with 15 bases remaining between them. The CDR3 spans 13 residues. CDR1 SQVTM and CDR2 ANQGSEA come from the germline V gene.

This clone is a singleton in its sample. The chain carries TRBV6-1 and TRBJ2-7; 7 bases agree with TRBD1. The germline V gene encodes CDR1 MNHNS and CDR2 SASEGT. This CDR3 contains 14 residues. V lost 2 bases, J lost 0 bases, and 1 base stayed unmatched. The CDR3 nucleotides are TGTGCCAGCAGTGAAAGGGGGCTCTCCTACGAGCAGTACTTC. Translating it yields CASSERGLSYEQYF.